This TCR beta chain was identified during a study of T cell repertoires in cytomegalovirus infection. On the study more broadly: Alongside well-studied HLA-B-restricted CMV epitopes, recently identified HLA-C-restricted CMV epitopes were also used. Public signatures in TCR beta pointed to CMV infection and matching HLA type. Points from the study as a whole: Cumulative public TCR beta family frequency identified CMV carriers with the relevant HLA.

TCRdb redid the calling of the reads with MiXCR, one entry per CDR3 protein. The sample lists under 450,000 distinct CDR3 sequences; roughly 36% were seen once. Worth noting for this clonotype: The target antigen is unknown.

Germline CDR1 and CDR2: SGHNT and YENEEA. This CDR3 is 16 amino acids long. V was clipped by 5 bases and J by 7 bases; unmatched bases: 14. This receptor was obtained from a human donor in good health (CMV status not recorded). Some clones in this sample may be carry-over from other donors' samples. The specimen comprised cultured PBMCs, sampled from culture after CMV antigen stimulation. The chain carries TRBV11-3 and TRBJ2-1; TRBD2 matches at 7 bases. This CDR3 is CASSPIGGGPRNEQFF. DNA of the CDR3: TGTGCCAGCAGCCCCATTGGGGGAGGGCCGCGGAATGAGCAGTTCTTC.